The TCR beta chain described here comes from a study of post-analysis software for immune sequencing data. Turning to this clonotype: Its antigen remains unknown.

This CDR3 is 14 amino acids long. In germline, CDR1 is DFQATT, CDR2 SNEGSKA (reference sequence). Trimming left V 6 bases short and J 5 bases short, with 19 bases between. Carried by the TCR beta cDNA libraries were unique molecular identifiers. MiXCR, applied by TCRdb to the PCR reads, yields one record per CDR3 protein. The sample includes approximately 770,000 distinct CDR3 sequences, approximately 44% of them seen just once. General study findings and limits: Five TRBV segments, TRBV5-6, TRBV5-1 and TRBV20-1 among them, were found more frequent in patients than controls.

The origin of this receptor is a girl between 5 and 17 years old with multiple sclerosis. The sample comprised blood. This chain links TRBV20-1 with TRBJ2-5; D may match TRBD1 or TRBD2 (5 bases each). DNA of the CDR3: TGCAGTGCCCTGCCCGGGGCCGGGCAGGAGACCCAGTACTTC. This gives the protein CSALPGAGQETQYF.